This T cell receptor beta chain is drawn from a study of regulatory T cells in long-lasting Graves disease. Study as a whole: Antithyroid drugs had been given to newly diagnosed Graves' patients for under 3 months.

Regarding this clonotype: The antigen is undetermined.

Building the TCR beta libraries relied on iRepertoire HTBI primers, and CDR3 regions underwent Arm-PCR. TCRdb called the multiplex PCR reads again in MiXCR, with one record for every CDR3 protein. The sample has 500,000 to 700,000 distinct CDR3 sequences, 15% to 20% seen once; the top ten hold about 20%. Time point here: newly diagnosed GD, antithyroid drugs for less than 3 months. PBMC-extracted RNA yielded the TCR library. Under American Thyroid Association guidelines, Graves' disease was diagnosed. V lost 6 bases to trimming and J lost 8 bases, with 15 bases between them. The CDR3 spans 13 residues. Study-level findings and limits: Persistent disease exhibited a predilection for TRBV28, TRBJ1-2 and TRBJ2-5.

These sequences were also reported in another study, on T cells in Graves' hyperthyroidism and ophthalmopathy. Turning to that study: The hyperthyroidism patients had all been newly diagnosed, and their disease duration was under 2 months. Their ages ranged from 18 to 65 years.

The receptor's source is a woman in her twenties or thirties with Graves disease. This chain connects TRBV12-3 or TRBV12-4 to TRBJ2-3, with D possibly TRBD2 on 6 matching bases. Sequencing used peripheral blood mononuclear cells (PBMCs), obtained at new diagnosis, from a patient treated with antithyroid drugs. The CDR3 region has the DNA TGTGCCAGCAGCCCCCAACTAGCTGGTACGCAGTATTTT. It is translated as CASSPQLAGTQYF.